These 18 T cell receptor beta chains were sequenced from one sample in a study of blood T cell repertoires in COVID-19. Libraries were prepared by immunoSEQ multiplex PCR; TCRdb keeps only in-frame clonotypes and omits some of them. In the table there are roughly 90,000 clones, approximately 80% of which are singletons. Specimen: peripheral blood. The receptor set was obtained from a woman aged 70-85 years with acute or convalescent COVID-19.

The CDR3 DNA is TGCGCCAGCAGCCCAGAACAGGGGCAGCCCCAGCATTTT. Residues: CASSPEQGQPQHF. The genes are TRBV5-1 and TRBJ1-5; 7 nucleotides align to TRBD1. V lost 4 bases to trimming and J lost 7 bases; unmatched junction nucleotides: 5. Germline V gene sequence: CDR1 SGHRS, CDR2 YFSETQ. CDR3 length equals 13 residues.

This clone appeared a single time. The chain joins TRBV6-5 to TRBJ1-1; D might be TRBD1 (6 bases). The CDR3 contains 13 residues. V was pared by 6 bases and J by 1 base, with 9 bases between. CDR1 is MNHEY, CDR2 SVGAGI, per germline. The CDR3 sequence is CASSLDRNTEAFF. The CDR3 region has the DNA TGTGCCAGCAGCCTGGACAGGAACACTGAAGCTTTCTTT.

V and J are TRBV5-5 and TRBJ2-7, with 9 bases fitting TRBD1. The length of the CDR3 is 15 residues. From germline, CDR1 is SGHKS and CDR2 YYEKEE (reference sequence). V shed 1 base and J 6 bases; nucleotides not matched to a gene: 8. DNA for the CDR3: TGTGCCAGCAGCTTGTTACAGGGGGCGCTGGTCGAGCAGTACTTC. Protein sequence: CASSLLQGALVEQYF.

This sequence joins TRBV9 and TRBJ2-2, with a possible D match to TRBD2 (7 bases). The CDR3 length is 16 residues. In germline, CDR1 is SGDLS, CDR2 YYNGEE. The V end was cut by 3 bases, the J end by 0 bases, with 12 bases between. This CDR3 reads CASSGAGASNTGELFF. Here the CDR3 DNA reads TGTGCCAGCAGCGGGGCGGGGGCCTCGAACACCGGGGAGCTGTTTTTT.

Only one count was recorded for this clone. V and J are TRBV12-3 or TRBV12-4 and TRBJ2-7; a weak D match, TRBD2 (7 bases). CDR3 length equals 13 residues. V lost 6 bases to trimming and J lost 3 bases, with 12 bases between them. The CDR3 here is CASRRGGGYEQYF. The CDR3 DNA reads as TGTGCCAGCAGAAGGGGGGGCGGCTACGAGCAGTACTTC.

This chain connects TRBV6-6 to TRBJ2-2; 13 nucleotides line up with TRBD2. Germline CDR1 and CDR2: MNHNY and SVGAGI (reference sequence). This CDR3 spans 15 amino acids. V shed 5 bases, J shed 5 bases, and the junction held 2 bases outside the gene matches. The CDR3, as DNA: TGTGCCAGCAGTAGACTAGCGGGGGGTACCGGGGAGCTGTTTTTT. This sequence encodes CASSRLAGGTGELFF.

J is TRBJ2-3 and V is TRBV2; 9 bases align to TRBD1. The ends lost 6 bases at V and 0 bases at J; junction bases unmatched: 10. This CDR3 has 17 amino acids. Germline CDR1 and CDR2: SNHLY and FYNNEI. DNA of the CDR3: TGTGCCAGCAGCCACCATTTAGGGACAGGGAGCACAGATACGCAGTATTTT. Translated: CASSHHLGTGSTDTQYF.

This chain connects TRBV7-3 to TRBJ2-1, with 8 nucleotides matching TRBD2. Trimming took 3 bases from V and 4 from J; bases not matched to a gene: 8. In germline, CDR1 is SGHTA, CDR2 FQGTGA. The CDR3 extends over 16 amino acids. The CDR3 protein is CASSFTAGGWYNEQFF. As DNA, the CDR3 is TGTGCCAGCAGCTTTACTGCGGGGGGTTGGTACAATGAGCAGTTCTTC.

This clone was counted between two and nine times. The chain employs TRBV30 and TRBJ2-4; 9 positions match TRBD1. After removal of 0 bases from V and 6 bases from J, the junction contained 3 bases not matched to a gene. The CDR3 contains 14 residues. Looked up from germline, CDR1 is GTSNPN and CDR2 is SVGIG (reference sequence). The CDR3 DNA sequence: TGTGCCTGGAGTGTACTGGGACAGGGAAACATTCAGTACTTC. Its protein is CAWSVLGQGNIQYF.

The chain uses TRBV3-1 (or the pseudogene TRBV3-2) and TRBJ2-1; TRBD2 matches 8 bases. Per the germline V gene, CDR1 is LGHDT and CDR2 is YNNKEL (reference sequence). The length of the CDR3 is 17 residues. V dropped 0 bases and J dropped 6; count of bases not matched to a gene: 10. CDR3 in amino acids: CASSQDEGLDFSNEQFF. DNA of the CDR3: TGTGCCAGCAGCCAAGATGAGGGACTAGACTTCTCCAATGAGCAGTTCTTC.

The V call is TRBV2, the J call TRBJ1-1, with a weak D call TRBD1 (6 bases). The CDR3 spans 14 residues. The V end lost 3 bases, the J end lost 4 bases, and 12 bases lay between the germline ends. Per germline, CDR1 SNHLY and CDR2 FYNNEI. The CDR3 loop is CASSDRGQLTEAFF. The CDR3 coding sequence is TGTGCCAGCAGTGACAGGGGTCAGCTCACTGAAGCTTTCTTT.

The rearrangement joins TRBV30 to TRBJ1-5; 7 bases align to TRBD1. With 5 bases clipped from V and 1 base from J, the junction kept 8 bases outside the gene matches. The CDR3 runs to 15 residues. Germline loops: CDR1 GTSNPN, CDR2 SVGIG (reference sequence). The CDR3 reads CAWDSGGPSNQPQHF. For the CDR3, the DNA is TGTGCCTGGGATTCAGGGGGGCCGAGCAATCAGCCCCAGCATTTT.

This sequence joins TRBV7-3 and TRBJ1-1, with D perhaps TRBD1 (5 bases). The CDR3 runs to 14 residues. V was trimmed by 3 bases and J by 3 bases, leaving 11 bases between them. Per germline, CDR1 SGHTA and CDR2 FQGTGA. In nucleotides, the CDR3 is TGTGCCAGCAGCTTGCAGGGATTGGACACTGAAGCTTTCTTT. Translation: CASSLQGLDTEAFF.

J is TRBJ2-6 and V is TRBV19; 8 bases fit TRBD2. Germline V lookup: CDR1 LNHDA, CDR2 SQIVND (reference sequence). The CDR3 contains 16 residues. Trimming at V came to 4 bases and at J to 2 bases, leaving 4 bases not matched to a gene. DNA for the CDR3: TGTGCCAGTAGTACCCGGGGGGGCGCTGGGGCCAACGTCCTGACTTTC. It encodes CASSTRGGAGANVLTF.

The chain links TRBV5-4 to TRBJ1-2, with TRBD1 matching 8 bases. V lost 2 bases and J lost 5; bases outside the gene matches: 8. There are 15 residues in the CDR3. Germline V gene data show CDR1 as SGHNT and CDR2 as YYREEE (reference sequence). In DNA form, the CDR3 reads TGTGCCAGCAGCTTAGAGACAGGGGCACTTTATGGCTACACCTTC. Protein sequence: CASSLETGALYGYTF.

This chain connects TRBV10-3 to TRBJ2-2; a weak D match, TRBD2 (5 bases). Per germline, CDR1 ENHRY and CDR2 SYGVKD. The CDR3 runs to 15 residues. V gave up 0 bases and J gave up 4 bases, with 9 bases separating them. CDR3 DNA sequence: TGTGCCATCAGTGAGTCAACTACTAGCACCGGGGAGCTGTTTTTT. Translation: CAISESTTSTGELFF.

V and J are TRBV6-5 and TRBJ2-2, with a tentative D call TRBD1 (5 bases). CDR3 length: 12 residues. Germline lookup yields CDR1 MNHEY and CDR2 SVGAGI. Between the trimmed V and J ends, which lost 6 bases and 5 bases, there was a span of 7 bases. The CDR3 loop is CASRPGTGELFF. DNA for the CDR3: TGTGCCAGCAGACCAGGGACCGGGGAGCTGTTTTTT.

The V call is TRBV7-9, the J call TRBJ1-3; 7 bases match TRBD1. The CDR3 is 15 residues long. Trimming took 5 bases from V and 0 from J; bases not matched to a gene: 4. Germline lookup yields CDR1 SEHNR and CDR2 FQNEAQ (reference sequence). The CDR3 here is CASSQQGLSGNTIYF. CDR3 in DNA: TGTGCCAGCAGCCAACAGGGGCTCTCTGGAAACACCATATATTTT.